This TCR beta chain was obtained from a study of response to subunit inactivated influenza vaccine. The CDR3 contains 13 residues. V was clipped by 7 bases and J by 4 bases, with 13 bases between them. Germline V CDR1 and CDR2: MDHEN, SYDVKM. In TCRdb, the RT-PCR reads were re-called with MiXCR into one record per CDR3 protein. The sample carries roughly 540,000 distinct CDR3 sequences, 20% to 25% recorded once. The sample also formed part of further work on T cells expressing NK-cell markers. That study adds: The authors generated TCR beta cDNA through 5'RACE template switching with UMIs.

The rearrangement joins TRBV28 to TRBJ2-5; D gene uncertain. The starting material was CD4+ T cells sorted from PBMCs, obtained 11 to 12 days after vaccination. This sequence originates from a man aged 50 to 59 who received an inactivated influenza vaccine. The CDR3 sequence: CASTAANVETQYF. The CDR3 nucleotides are TGTGCCAGCACCGCTGCGAACGTAGAGACCCAGTACTTC.